The clone carrying this TCR beta chain was counted only a few times. The data belong to a study of T-cell reconstitution after alpha-beta-depleted transplantation in children. The CDR3 is 14 amino acids. V lost 6 bases, J lost 3 bases, and 5 bases stayed unmatched. Per the germline V gene, CDR1 is SQVTM and CDR2 is ANQGSEA. Unique molecular identifiers were built into the TCRbeta library. MiXCR, run by TCRdb on the PCR reads, gives a single entry per CDR3 protein. The table includes around 530,000 distinct CDR3 sequences, approximately 30% detected once. This rearrangement joins TRBV29-1 to TRBJ2-3; 11 nucleotides line up with TRBD2. The receptor was derived from a human donor who donated a stem cell graft to a child with aplastic anemia. Sequenced here: PBMCs from the stem cell graft donor, sampled from the stem cell graft. CDR3 loop: CSVQLAGETDTQYF. The CDR3 bases are TGCAGCGTGCAACTAGCGGGAGAAACAGATACGCAGTATTTT.